Listed below are T cell receptor beta chains from one sample, sequenced in a study of Ad26.COV2.S vaccination and SARS-CoV-2 variants. Sequenced by immunoSEQ multiplex PCR; TCRdb stores in-frame clones only, minus some. The sample carries 350,000 to 450,000 clones, around 89% recorded once. Sequences were derived from peripheral blood, sampled in a trial of Ad26.COV2.S vaccine versus placebo. These receptors were obtained from a person between 18 and 65 years old who received the Ad26.COV2.S COVID-19 vaccine or a placebo. The CDR3 runs from the conserved cysteine through the conserved F or W. D genes are given only for firm matches. Some rows have no size entry. The others give once, few or many, or a class for an expanded clone.

d_call: TRBD2
j_call: TRBJ2-1
clone_size: .
v_call: TRBV28
cdr3_nt: TGTGCCAGCAGTTTTAATTCGTGGACTAGCGGGAGGGCCCACAATGAGCAGTTCTTC
cdr3_aa: CASSFNSWTSGRAHNEQFF

d_call: TRBD1
j_call: TRBJ2-1
clone_size: .
v_call: TRBV24-1
cdr3_nt: TGTGCCACCAGTGACCACTTGACAGGGGGAATGAGGAATGAGCAGTTCTTC
cdr3_aa: CATSDHLTGGMRNEQFF

d_call: .
j_call: TRBJ2-5
clone_size: .
v_call: TRBV7-3
cdr3_nt: TGTGCCAGCAGCGTGGACCCCCGGGAGACCCAGTACTTC
cdr3_aa: CASSVDPRETQYF

d_call: TRBD1
j_call: TRBJ1-4
clone_size: .
v_call: TRBV6-2/TRBV6-3
cdr3_nt: TGTGCCAGCAGTTTACGGGCAGGGGGAACCGGGGAAAAACTGTTTTTT
cdr3_aa: CASSLRAGGTGEKLFF

d_call: .
j_call: TRBJ1-3
clone_size: .
v_call: TRBV19
cdr3_nt: TGTGCCAGTAGGCCCGGGACCGGGCTCGGAAACACCATATATTTT
cdr3_aa: CASRPGTGLGNTIYF

d_call: .
j_call: TRBJ1-6
clone_size: .
v_call: TRBV11-2
cdr3_nt: TGTGCCAGCAGCAACGCAGGGTATTCACCCCTCCACTTT
cdr3_aa: CASSNAGYSPLHF

d_call: TRBD1
j_call: TRBJ1-1
clone_size: many
v_call: TRBV5-1
cdr3_nt: TGCGCCAGCAGATACAGGGGGAACACTGAAGCTTTCTTT
cdr3_aa: CASRYRGNTEAFF

d_call: .
j_call: TRBJ2-3
clone_size: .
v_call: TRBV9
cdr3_nt: TGTGCCAGCAGCGTAGGGCAGGACTTAGGGGATACGCAGTATTTT
cdr3_aa: CASSVGQDLGDTQYF

d_call: TRBD2
j_call: TRBJ2-7
clone_size: .
v_call: TRBV11-3
cdr3_nt: TGTGCCAGCAGCTTAGCGGGAGGAGACGAGCAGTACTTC
cdr3_aa: CASSLAGGDEQYF

d_call: .
j_call: TRBJ2-2
clone_size: .
v_call: TRBV3-1/TRBV3-2
cdr3_nt: TGTGCCAGCAGCCAAGTCGGTGAAAGCGCTTACACCGGGGAGCTGTTTTTT
cdr3_aa: CASSQVGESAYTGELFF

d_call: TRBD1
j_call: TRBJ2-2
clone_size: .
v_call: TRBV7-6
cdr3_nt: TGTGCCAGCAGCTTAGCGCCGGACAGGGACGACAAACCTGGGGAGCTGTTTTTT
cdr3_aa: CASSLAPDRDDKPGELFF

d_call: TRBD2
j_call: TRBJ2-1
clone_size: .
v_call: TRBV25-1
cdr3_nt: TGTGCCAGCAGTGATCCGACTAGCGGGAGCTACAATGAGCAGTTCTTC
cdr3_aa: CASSDPTSGSYNEQFF

d_call: .
j_call: TRBJ2-2
clone_size: .
v_call: TRBV5-1
cdr3_nt: TGCGCCAGCAGCCCTCGCTCTAGGGGTACGAACACCGGGGAGCTGTTTTTT
cdr3_aa: CASSPRSRGTNTGELFF

d_call: TRBD1
j_call: TRBJ2-5
clone_size: .
v_call: TRBV9
cdr3_nt: TGTGCCAGCAGCGTCGGACAGGGCAAAGAGACCCAGTACTTC
cdr3_aa: CASSVGQGKETQYF

d_call: .
j_call: TRBJ1-1
clone_size: .
v_call: TRBV4-1
cdr3_nt: TGCGCCAGCAGCCTTCTAAGGATAGAAAACACTGAAGCTTTCTTT
cdr3_aa: CASSLLRIENTEAFF

d_call: .
j_call: TRBJ2-7
clone_size: .
v_call: TRBV6-5
cdr3_nt: TGTGCCAGCGGGCCCTCCGTGGGACAACCTTACGAGCAGTACTTC
cdr3_aa: CASGPSVGQPYEQYF

d_call: TRBD2
j_call: TRBJ2-2
clone_size: few
v_call: TRBV11-3
cdr3_nt: TGTGCCAGCAGCTCGGGACTAGCAATCGGGGAGCTGTTTTTT
cdr3_aa: CASSSGLAIGELFF

d_call: .
j_call: TRBJ2-3
clone_size: .
v_call: TRBV19
cdr3_nt: TGTGCCAGTAGTCCCGCGGGGCGGGAAACAGATACGCAGTATTTT
cdr3_aa: CASSPAGRETDTQYF

d_call: .
j_call: TRBJ2-2
clone_size: .
v_call: TRBV5-5
cdr3_nt: TGTGCCAGCGGGCACAGGGGGGGGTCCGGGGAGCTGTTTTTT
cdr3_aa: CASGHRGGSGELFF

d_call: .
j_call: TRBJ2-7
clone_size: once
v_call: TRBV7-7
cdr3_nt: TGTGCCAGCAGCCCTCGGCCCGATGGCCCCTACGAGCAGTACTTC
cdr3_aa: CASSPRPDGPYEQYF

d_call: TRBD1
j_call: TRBJ1-2
clone_size: once
v_call: TRBV27
cdr3_nt: TGTGCCTCCAGCCGGGACAGGGACTATGGCTACACCTTC
cdr3_aa: CASSRDRDYGYTF

d_call: .
j_call: TRBJ2-7
clone_size: .
v_call: TRBV28
cdr3_nt: TGTGCCAGCAGTTTGGGTTCCTACGAGCAGTACTTC
cdr3_aa: CASSLGSYEQYF

d_call: TRBD1
j_call: TRBJ2-5
clone_size: .
v_call: TRBV6-2/TRBV6-3
cdr3_nt: TGTGCCAGCAGGCCTACAGGGGGCAAGGAGACCCAGTACTTC
cdr3_aa: CASRPTGGKETQYF

d_call: .
j_call: TRBJ1-4
clone_size: .
v_call: TRBV30
cdr3_nt: TGTGCCTGGAGTGTAAAACAGTGGAATGAAAAACTGTTTTTT
cdr3_aa: CAWSVKQWNEKLFF

d_call: .
j_call: TRBJ2-3
clone_size: .
v_call: TRBV20-1
cdr3_nt: TGCAGTGCTAGTACCCCCAATAGGGAAGATACGCAGTATTTT
cdr3_aa: CSASTPNREDTQYF

d_call: .
j_call: TRBJ1-4
clone_size: .
v_call: TRBV18
cdr3_nt: TGTGCCAGCTCACCCAATGTTGCAACTAATGAAAAACTGTTTTTT
cdr3_aa: CASSPNVATNEKLFF

d_call: TRBD2
j_call: TRBJ2-7
clone_size: .
v_call: TRBV6-5
cdr3_nt: TGTGCCGCACAGACCGGACTAGCGGGAGTGGGGGAGCAGTACTTC
cdr3_aa: CAAQTGLAGVGEQYF

d_call: .
j_call: TRBJ2-3
clone_size: .
v_call: TRBV19
cdr3_nt: TGTGCCAGTGGGACCTCAGGGTTAGATACGCAGTATTTT
cdr3_aa: CASGTSGLDTQYF

d_call: TRBD1
j_call: TRBJ2-5
clone_size: .
v_call: TRBV29-1
cdr3_nt: TGCAGCGTTGAGGGGACAGGGACCTTGGCCCAGTACTTC
cdr3_aa: CSVEGTGTLAQYF

d_call: .
j_call: TRBJ2-3
clone_size: once
v_call: TRBV19
cdr3_nt: TGTGCCAGTAGTATAAGTTTATCGACAGATACGCAGTATTTT
cdr3_aa: CASSISLSTDTQYF

d_call: .
j_call: TRBJ1-5
clone_size: .
v_call: TRBV6-1
cdr3_nt: TGTGCCAGCAGTGACAGTAGCAATCAGCCCCAGCATTTT
cdr3_aa: CASSDSSNQPQHF

d_call: TRBD1
j_call: TRBJ1-1
clone_size: .
v_call: TRBV29-1
cdr3_nt: TGCAGCCTTCGGACAGGGAACACTGAAGCTTTCTTT
cdr3_aa: CSLRTGNTEAFF

d_call: TRBD1
j_call: TRBJ2-1
clone_size: .
v_call: TRBV18
cdr3_nt: TGTGCCAGCTCACCAACGATTATGACAGGGGGCCAGGGCAATGAGCAGTTCTTC
cdr3_aa: CASSPTIMTGGQGNEQFF

d_call: TRBD2
j_call: TRBJ2-2
clone_size: .
v_call: TRBV5-1
cdr3_nt: TGCGCCAGCAGCGTCGTCGGGACTAGGAATGCCGGGGAGCTGTTTTTT
cdr3_aa: CASSVVGTRNAGELFF

d_call: TRBD1
j_call: TRBJ1-1
clone_size: .
v_call: TRBV3-1/TRBV3-2
cdr3_nt: TGTGCCAGCAGCCAAGATACAGGGGGGAACACTGAAGCTTTCTTT
cdr3_aa: CASSQDTGGNTEAFF

d_call: .
j_call: TRBJ2-4
clone_size: once
v_call: TRBV28
cdr3_nt: TGTGCCAGCAGAACACTCGGAGCCAAAAACATTCAGTACTTC
cdr3_aa: CASRTLGAKNIQYF